Below, one T cell receptor beta chain is given with its context. Its specificity is unknown. Germline V gives CDR1 SQVTM, CDR2 ANQGSEA. The V and J ends lost 4 bases and 7 bases respectively, with 8 bases between them. The CDR3 is 11 amino acids. The data originate from a study of cytomegalovirus exposure and HLA in healthy donors. The PCR employed 60 Vbeta primers together with 13 Jbeta primers. Libraries were prepared by immunoSEQ multiplex PCR; TCRdb keeps only in-frame clonotypes and omits some of them. The sample lists about 100,000 clones; about 75% were seen once. Findings and limits, study-wide: One variant, a missense change in DCLRE1C, was linked in a later analysis to TCR beta V- and J-gene trimming.

The TCR originated in a male donor in good health and CMV-seropositive. The chain employs TRBV29-1 and TRBJ1-5; D is ambiguous. Sequencing was done on a sample of PBMCs. CDR3 residues: CSVGHQQPQHF. The CDR3 DNA sequence: TGCAGCGTTGGGCATCAGCAGCCCCAGCATTTT.